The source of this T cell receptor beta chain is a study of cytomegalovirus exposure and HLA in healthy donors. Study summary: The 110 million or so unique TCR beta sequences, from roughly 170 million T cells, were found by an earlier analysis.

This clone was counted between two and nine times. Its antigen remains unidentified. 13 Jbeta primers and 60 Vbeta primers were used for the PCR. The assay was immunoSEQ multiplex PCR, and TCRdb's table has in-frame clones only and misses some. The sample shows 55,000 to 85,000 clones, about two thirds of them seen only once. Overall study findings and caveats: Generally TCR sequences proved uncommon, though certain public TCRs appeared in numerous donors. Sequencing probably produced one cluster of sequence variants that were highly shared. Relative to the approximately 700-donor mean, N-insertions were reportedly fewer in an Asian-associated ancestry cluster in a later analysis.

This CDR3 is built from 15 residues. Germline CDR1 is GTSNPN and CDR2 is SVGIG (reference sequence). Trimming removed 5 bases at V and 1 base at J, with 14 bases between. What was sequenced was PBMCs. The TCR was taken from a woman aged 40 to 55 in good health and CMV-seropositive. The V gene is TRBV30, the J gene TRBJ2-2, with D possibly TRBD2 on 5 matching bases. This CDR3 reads CAWDPNGVNTGELFF. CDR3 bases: TGTGCCTGGGACCCCAACGGGGTGAACACCGGGGAGCTGTTTTTT.